The next 22 T cell receptor beta chains were all read from a single sample in a study of blood T cell repertoires in COVID-19. Method: immunoSEQ multiplex PCR; TCRdb's copy keeps in-frame clones and lacks some. This sample yields about 84,000 clones, of which around 83% are seen a single time; around 39% belongs to the top ten. The sequencing input was peripheral blood. The receptors were sampled from a man aged 80 or over with active or convalescent COVID-19.

This chain uses TRBV12-3 or TRBV12-4 with TRBJ1-1; TRBD1 matches 9 bases. This CDR3 contains 13 residues. The V and J ends lost 6 bases and 11 bases, in that order; junction bases with no gene match: 10. The CDR3 is CASRTTGGEGAFF. The CDR3 DNA reads TGTGCCAGCAGAACCACAGGGGGCGAAGGGGCTTTCTTT.

A note on this clone: The identical CDR3 is also encoded by other nucleotide sequences in the sample. The chain recombines TRBV2 with TRBJ1-1, with a weak D call TRBD1 (6 bases). The V end lost 6 bases, the J end lost 0 bases, and 11 bases lay between the germline ends. The germline V gene encodes CDR1 SNHLY and CDR2 FYNNEI. This CDR3 contains 14 residues. The CDR3 DNA sequence: TGTGCCAGCAGGGGGGGGCGGATGAACACTGAAGCTTTCTTT. This gives the protein CASRGGRMNTEAFF. Full variable domain (missing parts from reference TRBV2 and TRBJ1-1): EPEVTQTPSHQVTQMGQEVILRCVPISNHLYFYWYRQILGQKVEFLVSFYNNEISEKSEIFDDQFSVERPDGSNFTLKIRSTKLEDSAMYFCASRGGRMNTEAFFGQGTRLTVV.

This clone showed up just once. The CDR3 DNA follows: TGTGCCAGCAGCTTGGCCGTACAGGGCCTTTCACCCCTCCACTTT. Translating gives CASSLAVQGLSPLHF. This chain uses TRBV5-4 with TRBJ1-6; tentatively, D is TRBD1 (6 bases). CDR1 is SGHNT and CDR2 is YYREEE in the germline V gene (reference sequence). V was trimmed by 0 bases and J by 9 bases, leaving 13 bases between them. The CDR3 loop spans 15 amino acids.

The chain couples TRBV29-1 to TRBJ1-1, with D perhaps TRBD1 (6 bases). The CDR3 runs to 13 residues. Germline CDR1 reads SQVTM; CDR2 reads ANQGSEA. V shed 5 bases and J shed 0 bases, with 10 bases lying between them. The CDR3 spells CSVSGTLNTEAFF. In nucleotides, the CDR3 is TGCAGCGTTTCCGGGACACTGAACACTGAAGCTTTCTTT.

The J gene is TRBJ1-1, the V gene TRBV11-2; no reliable D call. CDR3 size: 13 residues. Trimming cost V 2 bases and J 5 bases, with 9 bases left between them. Germline V gene sequence: CDR1 SGHAT, CDR2 FQNNGV. The CDR3 bases are TGTGCCAGCAGCTTATCAGGTGCAACTGAAGCTTTCTTT. Translation: CASSLSGATEAFF.

This rearrangement joins TRBV7-2 to TRBJ2-1, with D perhaps TRBD2 (6 bases). CDR3 length: 14 residues. V lost 3 bases to trimming and J lost 5 bases, with 11 bases between them. In germline, CDR1 is SGHTA, CDR2 FQGNSA. Written as DNA, the CDR3 is TGTGCCAGCAGCTTCACTAGCTTTAACAATGAGCAGTTCTTC. Translation: CASSFTSFNNEQFF.

This clone was seen repeatedly, ten times or more. The chain combines TRBV7-9 with TRBJ1-1; TRBD1 matches at 7 bases. This CDR3 contains 13 residues. V gave up 3 bases and J gave up 7 bases; unmatched junction bases: 5. Germline loops: CDR1 SEHNR, CDR2 FQNEAQ (reference sequence). The CDR3 loop reads CASSFSGDSEAFF. The CDR3 DNA reads as TGTGCCAGCAGCTTCTCCGGGGACAGTGAAGCTTTCTTT. Complete variable domain (other parts from reference TRBV7-9 and TRBJ1-1): DTGVSQNPRHKITKRGQNVTFRCDPISEHNRLYWYRQTLGQGPEFLTYFQNEAQLEKSRLLSDRFSAERPKGSFSTLEIQRTEQGDSAMYLCASSFSGDSEAFFGQGTRLTVV.

The chain recombines TRBV28 with TRBJ2-1; the match to TRBD1 covers 7 bases. The CDR3 totals 15 residues. From germline, CDR1 is MDHEN and CDR2 SYDVKM. Trimming removed 6 bases from V and 7 bases from J; junction bases left unmatched: 12. CDR3 nucleotide sequence: TGTGCCAGCAGCCCAGGGGGTAATTTAGGGAATGAGCAGTTCTTC. Protein sequence: CASSPGGNLGNEQFF.

The V gene is TRBV5-1, the J gene TRBJ2-7, with D possibly being TRBD1 (5 bases). The CDR3 is 14 residues long. Germline CDR1 and CDR2: SGHRS and YFSETQ. The germline V and J ends were trimmed by 4 bases and 0 bases, with 11 bases remaining between them. The CDR3 reads CASSLDSTSYEQYF. DNA for the CDR3: TGCGCCAGCAGCCTCGACAGTACCTCCTACGAGCAGTACTTC.

This sequence joins TRBV5-1 and TRBJ2-2; 7 nucleotides match TRBD1. The CDR3 totals 16 residues. V shed 3 bases, J shed 4 bases, and the junction held 9 bases outside the gene matches. Germline CDR1 is SGHRS and CDR2 is YFSETQ. CDR3 nucleotide sequence: TGCGCCAGCAGCTGGGGACAGCATCGTGGCACCGGGGAGCTGTTTTTT. It translates to CASSWGQHRGTGELFF.

J is TRBJ2-3 and V is TRBV7-9; no clear D. From germline, CDR1 is SEHNR and CDR2 FQNEAQ (reference sequence). The V end was cut by 4 bases, the J end by 5 bases, with 16 bases between. The CDR3 is 15 amino acids. CDR3: CASSWAMGPLDTQYF. For the CDR3, the DNA is TGTGCCAGCAGCTGGGCGATGGGTCCGTTAGATACGCAGTATTTT.

This rearrangement joins TRBV9 to TRBJ1-4; possibly TRBD1 for D (6 bases). The V and J ends lost 3 bases and 4 bases respectively, with 10 bases between them. Germline-derived CDR1 and CDR2 are SGDLS and YYNGEE. This CDR3 has 14 residues. The CDR3 sequence: CASSADRINEKLFF. Written as DNA, the CDR3 is TGTGCCAGCAGCGCAGACAGGATTAATGAAAAACTGTTTTTT.

This clone was seen a single time. This sequence joins TRBV11-2 and TRBJ2-1, with 12 bases matching TRBD2. In germline, CDR1 is SGHAT, CDR2 FQNNGV. V was pared by 5 bases and J by 3 bases, with 8 bases of the junction left unmatched. This CDR3 has 17 residues. CDR3 loop: CASSHSTSGGNYNEQFF. The CDR3 bases are TGTGCCAGCAGCCATTCCACTAGCGGGGGGAACTACAATGAGCAGTTCTTC.

The CDR3 DNA sequence: TGTGCCAGCAGCGTACAGCGGGTGGATTTCAATGAGCAGTTCTTC. Translation gives CASSVQRVDFNEQFF. The gene calls are TRBV9 and TRBJ2-1, with D possibly being TRBD2 (6 bases). Trimming removed 1 base at V and 6 bases at J, with 14 bases between. The CDR3 runs 15 residues. Germline loops: CDR1 SGDLS, CDR2 YYNGEE. The full variable domain, with the rest looked up from reference TRBV9 and TRBJ2-1, is DSGVTQTPKHLITATGQRVTLRCSPRSGDLSVYWYQQSLDQGLQFLIQYYNGEERAKGNILERFSAQQFPDLHSELNLSSLELGDSALYFCASSVQRVDFNEQFFGPGTRLTVL.

The chain recombines TRBV6-5 with TRBJ1-2; 10 bases align to TRBD1. Germline CDR1 MNHEY, CDR2 SVGAGI. The junction had 11 bases not matched to a gene; V was cut back by 6 bases and J by 7 bases. This CDR3 spans 15 amino acids. The CDR3 sequence is CASSARDRGRGGYTF. CDR3 bases: TGTGCCAGCAGCGCAAGGGACAGGGGACGGGGTGGCTACACCTTC.

The chain joins TRBV15 to TRBJ2-3; TRBD2 might be the D (5 bases). Germline CDR1 reads LNHNV; CDR2 reads YYDKDF (reference sequence). The CDR3 is 15 amino acids. Deletions cut 2 bases from V and 4 bases from J, with 13 bases between. The CDR3 nucleotides read TGTGCCACCAGCAGAACACTAGGATTGGCAGATACGCAGTATTTT. This gives the protein CATSRTLGLADTQYF.

The chain is built from TRBV7-2 and TRBJ1-2, with D possibly TRBD1 on 5 matching bases. Trimming cost V 1 base and J 0 bases, with 15 bases left between them. The CDR3 consists of 17 residues. The V gene's germline CDR1 is SGHTA and CDR2 FQGNSA. The CDR3, as DNA: TGTGCCAGCAGCTTAGGAAGGGGCGTCAGGGCTAACTATGGCTACACCTTC. It yields the protein CASSLGRGVRANYGYTF. Together with reference TRBV7-2 and TRBJ1-2, the CDR3 gives the full variable domain: GAGVSQSPSNKVTEKGKDVELRCDPISGHTALYWYRQSLGQGLEFLIYFQGNSAPDKSGLPSDRFSAERTGGSVSTLTIQRTQQEDSAVYLCASSLGRGVRANYGYTFGSGTRLTVV.

The chain combines TRBV12-3 or TRBV12-4 with TRBJ2-1; D is uncertain. V lost 6 bases, J lost 6 bases, and 9 bases lay in between. CDR3 length equals 12 residues. The DNA for the CDR3 is TGTGCCAGCAGCCGCGGCTCCAATGAGCAGTTCTTC. Its translation: CASSRGSNEQFF.

The CDR3 nucleotides are TGTGCCAGCTCAATGCGGGGTTATAGCAATCAGCCCCAGCATTTT. Translated: CASSMRGYSNQPQHF. This rearrangement joins TRBV18 to TRBJ1-5; D unclear. Germline V CDR1 and CDR2: KGHSH, LQKENI. Trimming cost V 5 bases and J 0 bases, with 11 bases left between them. The CDR3 contains 15 residues.

V and J are TRBV15 and TRBJ2-7; D possibly corresponds to TRBD2 (6 bases). The germline CDR1 and CDR2 sequences are LNHNV and YYDKDF (reference sequence). This CDR3 comprises 14 residues. The V end was cut by 1 base, the J end by 6 bases, with 13 bases between. The CDR3 protein is CATSRGLVTAEQYF. The DNA of the CDR3 is TGTGCCACCAGCAGAGGACTAGTCACCGCCGAGCAGTACTTC.

The V gene is TRBV5-5, the J gene TRBJ1-1; 8 bases align to TRBD1. With 4 bases clipped from V and 1 base from J, the junction kept 6 bases outside the gene matches. The CDR3 consists of 15 residues. Looked up from germline, CDR1 is SGHKS and CDR2 is YYEKEE (reference sequence). CDR3 bases: TGTGCCAGCAGCCAAGCCGGACAGGGGAACACTGAAGCTTTCTTT. Amino acid sequence: CASSQAGQGNTEAFF.

This clone was detected only a few times. The gene calls are TRBV7-2 and TRBJ1-1; D uncertain. CDR1 and CDR2 (germline): SGHTA, FQGNSA. Trimming took off 3 bases at V and 1 base at J, with 6 bases between the two ends. CDR3 length: 13 amino acids. This chain's CDR3 is CASSLWANTEAFF. In DNA form, the CDR3 reads TGTGCCAGCAGCTTGTGGGCGAACACTGAAGCTTTCTTT.